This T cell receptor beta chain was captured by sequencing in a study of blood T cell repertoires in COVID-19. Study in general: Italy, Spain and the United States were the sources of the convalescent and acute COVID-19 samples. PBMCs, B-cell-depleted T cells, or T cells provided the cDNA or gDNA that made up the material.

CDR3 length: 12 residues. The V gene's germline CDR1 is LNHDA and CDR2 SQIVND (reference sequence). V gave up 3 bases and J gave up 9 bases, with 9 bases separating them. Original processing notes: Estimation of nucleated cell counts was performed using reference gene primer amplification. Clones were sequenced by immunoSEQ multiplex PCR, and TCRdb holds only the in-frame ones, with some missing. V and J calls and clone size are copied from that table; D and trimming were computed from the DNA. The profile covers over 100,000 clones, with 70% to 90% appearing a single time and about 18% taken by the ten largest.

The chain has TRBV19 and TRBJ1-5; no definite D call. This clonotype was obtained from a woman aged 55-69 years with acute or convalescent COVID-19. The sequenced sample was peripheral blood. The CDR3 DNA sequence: TGTGCCAGTAGTATTCCGAGTGGGCCCCAGCATTTT. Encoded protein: CASSIPSGPQHF.